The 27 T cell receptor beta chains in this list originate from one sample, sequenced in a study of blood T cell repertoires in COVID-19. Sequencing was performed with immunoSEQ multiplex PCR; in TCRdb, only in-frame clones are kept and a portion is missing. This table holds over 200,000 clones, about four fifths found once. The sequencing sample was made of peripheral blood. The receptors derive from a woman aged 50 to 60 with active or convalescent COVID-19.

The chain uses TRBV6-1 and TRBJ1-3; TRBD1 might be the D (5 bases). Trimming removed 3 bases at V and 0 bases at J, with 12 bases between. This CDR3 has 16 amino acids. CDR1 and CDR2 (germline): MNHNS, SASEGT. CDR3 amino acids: CASSDRQTNSGNTIYF. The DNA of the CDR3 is TGTGCCAGCAGTGACCGACAGACCAACTCTGGAAACACCATATATTTT.

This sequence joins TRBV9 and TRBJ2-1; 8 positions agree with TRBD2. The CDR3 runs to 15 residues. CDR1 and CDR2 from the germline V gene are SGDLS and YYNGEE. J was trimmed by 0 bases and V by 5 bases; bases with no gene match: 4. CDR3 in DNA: TGTGCCAGCAGACCCAGCGGGAGCTCCTACAATGAGCAGTTCTTC. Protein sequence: CASRPSGSSYNEQFF.

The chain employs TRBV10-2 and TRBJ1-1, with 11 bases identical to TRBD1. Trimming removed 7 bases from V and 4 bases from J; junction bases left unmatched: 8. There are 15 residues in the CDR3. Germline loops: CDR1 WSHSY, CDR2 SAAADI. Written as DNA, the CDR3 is TGCGCCAGCACCCGAGACGGGACAGGGGGCACTGAAGCTTTCTTT. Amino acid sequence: CASTRDGTGGTEAFF.

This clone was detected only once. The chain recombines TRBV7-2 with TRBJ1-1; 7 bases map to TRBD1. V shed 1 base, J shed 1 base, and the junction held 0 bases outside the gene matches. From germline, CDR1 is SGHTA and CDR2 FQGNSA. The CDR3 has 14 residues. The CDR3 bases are TGTGCCAGCAGCTTAGACAGGGGGAACACTGAAGCTTTCTTT. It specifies CASSLDRGNTEAFF.

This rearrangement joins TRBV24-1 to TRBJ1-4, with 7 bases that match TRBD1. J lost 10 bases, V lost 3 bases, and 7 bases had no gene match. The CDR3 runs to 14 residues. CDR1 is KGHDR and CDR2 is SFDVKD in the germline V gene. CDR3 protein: CATSDTTGPGKLFF. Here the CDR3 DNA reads TGTGCCACCAGTGATACGACAGGGCCTGGAAAACTGTTTTTT.

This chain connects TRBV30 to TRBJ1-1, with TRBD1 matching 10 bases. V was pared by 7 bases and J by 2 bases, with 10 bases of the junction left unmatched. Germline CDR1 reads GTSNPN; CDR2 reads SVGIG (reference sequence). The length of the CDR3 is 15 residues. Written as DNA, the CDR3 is TGTGCCTACCAAGGGACAGGGGCCTTAAACACTGAAGCTTTCTTT. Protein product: CAYQGTGALNTEAFF.

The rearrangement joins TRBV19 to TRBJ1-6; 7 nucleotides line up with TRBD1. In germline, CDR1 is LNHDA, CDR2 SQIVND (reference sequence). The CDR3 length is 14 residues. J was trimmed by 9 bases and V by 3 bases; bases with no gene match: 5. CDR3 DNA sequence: TGTGCCAGTAGTATGACAGGGTGGGTTTCACCCCTCCACTTT. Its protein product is CASSMTGWVSPLHF.

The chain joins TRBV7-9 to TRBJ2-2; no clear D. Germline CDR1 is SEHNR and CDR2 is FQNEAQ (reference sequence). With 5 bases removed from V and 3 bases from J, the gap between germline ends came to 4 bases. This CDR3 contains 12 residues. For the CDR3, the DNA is TGTGCCAGCAGCCCGTACACCGGGGAGCTGTTTTTT. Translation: CASSPYTGELFF.

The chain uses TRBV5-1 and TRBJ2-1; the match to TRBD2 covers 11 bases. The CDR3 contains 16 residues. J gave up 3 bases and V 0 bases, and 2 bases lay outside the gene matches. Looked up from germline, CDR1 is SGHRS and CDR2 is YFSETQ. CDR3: CASSLDLAGGYNEQFF. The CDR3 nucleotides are TGCGCCAGCAGCTTGGATCTAGCGGGAGGCTACAATGAGCAGTTCTTC.

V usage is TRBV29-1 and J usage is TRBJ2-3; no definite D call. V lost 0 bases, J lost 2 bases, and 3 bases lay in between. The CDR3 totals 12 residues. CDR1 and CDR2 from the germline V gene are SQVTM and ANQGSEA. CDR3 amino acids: CSVEDLTDTQYF. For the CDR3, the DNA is TGCAGCGTTGAAGATCTCACAGATACGCAGTATTTT.

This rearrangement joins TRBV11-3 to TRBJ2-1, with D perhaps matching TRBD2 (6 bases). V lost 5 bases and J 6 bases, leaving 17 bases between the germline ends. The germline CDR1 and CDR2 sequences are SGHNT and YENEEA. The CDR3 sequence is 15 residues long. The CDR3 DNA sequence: TGTGCCAGCAGCCCCGGTTGGGGGACTCTCAATGAGCAGTTCTTC. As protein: CASSPGWGTLNEQFF. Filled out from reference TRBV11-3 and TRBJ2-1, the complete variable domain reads EAGVVQSPRYKIIEKKQPVAFWCNPISGHNTLYWYLQNLGQGPELLIRYENEEAVDDSQLPKDRFSAERLKGVDSTLKIQPAELGDSAVYLCASSPGWGTLNEQFFGPGTRLTVL.

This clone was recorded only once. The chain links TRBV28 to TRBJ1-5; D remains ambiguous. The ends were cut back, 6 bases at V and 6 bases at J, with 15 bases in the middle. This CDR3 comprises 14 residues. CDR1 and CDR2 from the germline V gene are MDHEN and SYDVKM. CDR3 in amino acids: CASRVSRSGQPQHF. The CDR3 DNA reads TGTGCCAGCAGAGTCAGCAGATCGGGTCAGCCCCAGCATTTT.

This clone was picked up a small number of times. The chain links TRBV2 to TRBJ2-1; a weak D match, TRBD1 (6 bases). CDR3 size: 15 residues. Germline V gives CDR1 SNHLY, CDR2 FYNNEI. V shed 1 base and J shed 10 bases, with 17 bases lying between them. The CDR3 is CASSEDRVLMGEQFF. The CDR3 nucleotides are TGTGCCAGCAGTGAAGACAGGGTTTTGATGGGAGAGCAGTTCTTC.

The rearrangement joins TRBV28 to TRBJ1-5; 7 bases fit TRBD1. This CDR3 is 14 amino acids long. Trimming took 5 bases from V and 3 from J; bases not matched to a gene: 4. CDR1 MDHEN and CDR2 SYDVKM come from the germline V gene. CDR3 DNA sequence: TGTGCCAGCAGTGAGACAGGGCACAATCAGCCCCAGCATTTT. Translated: CASSETGHNQPQHF.

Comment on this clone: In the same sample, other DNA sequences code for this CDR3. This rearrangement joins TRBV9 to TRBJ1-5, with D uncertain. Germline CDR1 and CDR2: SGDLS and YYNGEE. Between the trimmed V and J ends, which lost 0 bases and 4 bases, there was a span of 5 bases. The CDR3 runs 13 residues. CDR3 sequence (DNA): TGTGCCAGCAGCGTAGTTCCGAATCAGCCCCAGCATTTT. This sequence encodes CASSVVPNQPQHF.

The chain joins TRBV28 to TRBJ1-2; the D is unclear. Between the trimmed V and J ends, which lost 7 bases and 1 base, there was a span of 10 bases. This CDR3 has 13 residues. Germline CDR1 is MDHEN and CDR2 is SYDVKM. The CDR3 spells CASMEGNNYGYTF. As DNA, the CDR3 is TGTGCCAGCATGGAGGGAAATAACTATGGCTACACCTTC.

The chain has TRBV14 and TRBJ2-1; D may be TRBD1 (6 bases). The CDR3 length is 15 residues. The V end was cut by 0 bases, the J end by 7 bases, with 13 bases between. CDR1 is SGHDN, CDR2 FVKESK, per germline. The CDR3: CASSQDTGLGNEQFF. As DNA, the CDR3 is TGTGCCAGCAGCCAAGATACAGGGTTGGGGAATGAGCAGTTCTTC.

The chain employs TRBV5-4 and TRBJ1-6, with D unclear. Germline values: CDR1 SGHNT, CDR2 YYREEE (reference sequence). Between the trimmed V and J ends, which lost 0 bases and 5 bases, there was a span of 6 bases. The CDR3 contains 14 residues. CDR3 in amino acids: CASSLGENNSPLHF. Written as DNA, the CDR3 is TGTGCCAGCAGCTTGGGGGAGAATAATTCACCCCTCCACTTT.

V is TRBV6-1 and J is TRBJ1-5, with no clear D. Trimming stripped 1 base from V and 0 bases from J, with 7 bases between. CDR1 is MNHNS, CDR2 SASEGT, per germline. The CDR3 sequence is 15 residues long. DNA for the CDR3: TGTGCCAGCAGTGAAGTGAGGAGTAGCAATCAGCCCCAGCATTTT. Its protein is CASSEVRSSNQPQHF.

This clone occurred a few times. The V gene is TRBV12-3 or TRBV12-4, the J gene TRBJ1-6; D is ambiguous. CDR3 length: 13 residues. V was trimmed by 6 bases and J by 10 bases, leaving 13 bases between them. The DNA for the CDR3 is TGTGCCAGCAGACGTGACAATACCTCACCCCTCCACTTT. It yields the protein CASRRDNTSPLHF.

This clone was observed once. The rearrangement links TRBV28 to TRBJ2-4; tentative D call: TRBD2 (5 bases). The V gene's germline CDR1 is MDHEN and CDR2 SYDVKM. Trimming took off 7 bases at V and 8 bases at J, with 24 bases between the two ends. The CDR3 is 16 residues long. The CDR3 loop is CASNSVRASGGHIQYF. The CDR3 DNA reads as TGTGCCAGCAACTCGGTGCGGGCTTCGGGTGGACACATTCAGTACTTC.

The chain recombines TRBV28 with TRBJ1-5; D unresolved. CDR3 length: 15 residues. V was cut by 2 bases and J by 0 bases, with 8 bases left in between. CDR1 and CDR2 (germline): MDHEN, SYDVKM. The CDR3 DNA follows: TGTGCCAGCAGTTTAAGAGAAAATAGCAATCAGCCCCAGCATTTT. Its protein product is CASSLRENSNQPQHF.

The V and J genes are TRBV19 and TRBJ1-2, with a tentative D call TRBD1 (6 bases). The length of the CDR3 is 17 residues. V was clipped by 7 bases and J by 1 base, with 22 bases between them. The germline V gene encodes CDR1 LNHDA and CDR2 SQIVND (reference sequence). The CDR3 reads CASMGDTRWGGNYGYTF. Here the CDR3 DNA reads TGTGCCAGTATGGGGGACACCCGTTGGGGTGGTAACTATGGCTACACCTTC.

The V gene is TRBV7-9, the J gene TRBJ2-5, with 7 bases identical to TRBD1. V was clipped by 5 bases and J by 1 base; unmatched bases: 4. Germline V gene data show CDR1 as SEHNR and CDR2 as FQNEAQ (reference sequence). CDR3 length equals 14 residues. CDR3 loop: CASSIGTVQETQYF. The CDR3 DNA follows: TGTGCCAGCAGCATCGGGACAGTCCAAGAGACCCAGTACTTC.

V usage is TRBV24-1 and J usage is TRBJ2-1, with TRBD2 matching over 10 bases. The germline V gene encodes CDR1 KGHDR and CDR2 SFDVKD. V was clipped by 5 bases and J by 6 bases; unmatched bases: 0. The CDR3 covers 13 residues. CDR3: CATSGLAGNEQFF. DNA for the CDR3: TGTGCCACCAGTGGACTAGCGGGCAATGAGCAGTTCTTC.

The CDR3 DNA reads TGTGCCAGCATTCCGGTACTAGCGGGTCAAGAGACCCAGTACTTC. It encodes CASIPVLAGQETQYF. The chain has TRBV2 and TRBJ2-5, with TRBD2 identical over 9 bases. The CDR3 covers 15 residues. V dropped 7 bases and J dropped 2; count of bases not matched to a gene: 8. Germline V gene sequence: CDR1 SNHLY, CDR2 FYNNEI. The complete variable domain, with remaining parts taken from reference TRBV2 and TRBJ2-5, reads EPEVTQTPSHQVTQMGQEVILRCVPISNHLYFYWYRQILGQKVEFLVSFYNNEISEKSEIFDDQFSVERPDGSNFTLKIRSTKLEDSAMYFCASIPVLAGQETQYFGPGTRLLVL.

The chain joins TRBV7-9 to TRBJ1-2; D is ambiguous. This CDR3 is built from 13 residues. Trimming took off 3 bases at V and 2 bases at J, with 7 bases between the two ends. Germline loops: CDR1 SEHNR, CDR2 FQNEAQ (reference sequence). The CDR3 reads CASSFGLNYGYTF. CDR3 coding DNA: TGTGCCAGCAGCTTCGGGTTAAACTATGGCTACACCTTC.